This is a list of T cell receptor beta chains from one sample in a study of blood T cell repertoires in COVID-19. This table comes from immunoSEQ multiplex PCR, and its TCRdb copy is limited to in-frame clones, with some not included. The sample records about 82,000 clones, around 83% being singletons. The specimen was peripheral blood. These receptors all stem from an older woman with acute or convalescent COVID-19. CDR3s include the opening cysteine and the closing phenylalanine or tryptophan. Fields, in order: J gene, D gene, V gene, clone size, CDR3 DNA, CDR3 protein. A D gene is named only where the DNA matches it firmly. Part of the rows lack a size; the others show once, few, many or a class for expanded clones.

j_call: TRBJ1-1; d_call: NA; v_call: TRBV6-5; clone_size: NA; cdr3_nt: TGTGCCAGCAGCCTCCAGGGCGGCGGAGCTTTCTTT; cdr3_aa: CASSLQGGGAFF
j_call: TRBJ1-5; d_call: NA; v_call: TRBV6-5; clone_size: few; cdr3_nt: TGTGCCAGCAGCCTGAGCAATCAGCCCCAGCATTTT; cdr3_aa: CASSLSNQPQHF
j_call: TRBJ1-2; d_call: TRBD1; v_call: TRBV4-1; clone_size: few; cdr3_nt: TGCGCCAGCAGCCAAGAGGACAGGTTGGCCTATGGCTACACCTTC; cdr3_aa: CASSQEDRLAYGYTF
j_call: TRBJ2-7; d_call: NA; v_call: TRBV6-2/TRBV6-3; clone_size: NA; cdr3_nt: TGTGCCAGCAGTTATTTCGTGACAGGTCCCTCTGCCCATTCCTACGAGCAGTACTTC; cdr3_aa: CASSYFVTGPSAHSYEQYF
j_call: TRBJ2-3; d_call: NA; v_call: TRBV5-1; clone_size: NA; cdr3_nt: TGCGCCAGCAGCTTGGGGACTTTCACAGATACGCAGTATTTT; cdr3_aa: CASSLGTFTDTQYF
j_call: TRBJ2-5; d_call: NA; v_call: TRBV11-3; clone_size: NA; cdr3_nt: TGTGCCAGCAGCCGAGAACAGTTTTACCCCCAAGAGACCCAGTACTTC; cdr3_aa: CASSREQFYPQETQYF
j_call: TRBJ1-1; d_call: TRBD1; v_call: TRBV7-9; clone_size: NA; cdr3_nt: TGTGCCAGCAGCCGGAGGGGGCTCGTGGGAGCTTTCTTT; cdr3_aa: CASSRRGLVGAFF
j_call: TRBJ1-2; d_call: NA; v_call: TRBV30; clone_size: NA; cdr3_nt: TGTGCCTGGAGTACCCTACCACAGGGCGACTATGGCTACACCTTC; cdr3_aa: CAWSTLPQGDYGYTF
j_call: TRBJ1-3; d_call: TRBD1; v_call: TRBV5-1; clone_size: NA; cdr3_nt: TGCGCCAGCACCCCTCTGGAGAGGGGGCGGAACGGAAACACCATATATTTT; cdr3_aa: CASTPLERGRNGNTIYF
j_call: TRBJ1-5; d_call: NA; v_call: TRBV27; clone_size: NA; cdr3_nt: TGTGCCAGCAGTTTGCGGCAGGGCAGAAGCAATCAGCCCCAGCATTTT; cdr3_aa: CASSLRQGRSNQPQHF
j_call: TRBJ2-1; d_call: TRBD1; v_call: TRBV11-3; clone_size: NA; cdr3_nt: TGTGCCAGCAGCCGAGACAGGGGGGTTGCTGAGCAGTTCTTC; cdr3_aa: CASSRDRGVAEQFF
j_call: TRBJ1-2; d_call: TRBD1; v_call: TRBV11-2; clone_size: NA; cdr3_nt: TGTGCCAGCAGCCTGGGACAGTTAAACTATGGCTACACCTTC; cdr3_aa: CASSLGQLNYGYTF
j_call: TRBJ2-1; d_call: NA; v_call: TRBV13; clone_size: NA; cdr3_nt: TGTGCCAGCAGTTCGATGGGGCAGGGAAACAATGAGCAGTTCTTC; cdr3_aa: CASSSMGQGNNEQFF
j_call: TRBJ2-2; d_call: TRBD2; v_call: TRBV5-4; clone_size: NA; cdr3_nt: TGTGCCAGCAGCTCCGGGGGGGCCGCGAACACCGGGGAGCTGTTTTTT; cdr3_aa: CASSSGGAANTGELFF
j_call: TRBJ1-1; d_call: NA; v_call: TRBV3-1/TRBV3-2; clone_size: few; cdr3_nt: TGTGCCAGCAAGCCCTCCGGGAACACTGAAGCTTTCTTT; cdr3_aa: CASKPSGNTEAFF
j_call: TRBJ2-1; d_call: NA; v_call: TRBV7-2; clone_size: NA; cdr3_nt: TGTGCCAGCAGCTTAGGGAGGGGACTCGGCAATGAGCAGTTCTTC; cdr3_aa: CASSLGRGLGNEQFF
j_call: TRBJ1-6; d_call: TRBD1; v_call: TRBV7-2; clone_size: NA; cdr3_nt: TGTGCCAGCAGCTCAAACAGGGGGATTTCACCCCTCCACTTT; cdr3_aa: CASSSNRGISPLHF
j_call: TRBJ2-3; d_call: NA; v_call: TRBV4-3; clone_size: NA; cdr3_nt: TGCGCCAGCAGCCAGGGAGACGGAACAGATACGCAGTATTTT; cdr3_aa: CASSQGDGTDTQYF
j_call: TRBJ2-1; d_call: TRBD1; v_call: TRBV5-8; clone_size: NA; cdr3_nt: TGTGCCAGCAGCGACGACAGGGGGCGTTACAATGAGCAGTTCTTC; cdr3_aa: CASSDDRGRYNEQFF
j_call: TRBJ2-5; d_call: TRBD1; v_call: TRBV30; clone_size: NA; cdr3_nt: TGTGCCTGGGCCAGACAGGGCCTCCAAGAGACCCAGTACTTC; cdr3_aa: CAWARQGLQETQYF
j_call: TRBJ1-6; d_call: NA; v_call: TRBV6-5; clone_size: once; cdr3_nt: TGTGCCAGCAGTTACTCATACAGGCCCGATTCACCCCTCCACTTT; cdr3_aa: CASSYSYRPDSPLHF
j_call: TRBJ1-1; d_call: NA; v_call: TRBV20-1; clone_size: NA; cdr3_nt: TGCAGTGCTAGTCAGGGGAACACTGAAGCTTTCTTT; cdr3_aa: CSASQGNTEAFF
j_call: TRBJ2-2; d_call: TRBD2; v_call: TRBV9; clone_size: NA; cdr3_nt: TGTGCCAGCAGCGCCCAAGCGGGGGGGCTAACCGGGGAGCTGTTTTTT; cdr3_aa: CASSAQAGGLTGELFF
j_call: TRBJ2-1; d_call: TRBD2; v_call: TRBV5-1; clone_size: NA; cdr3_nt: TGCGCCAGCATCACTGGACTAGCGGGAGAGCAGCAGTTCTTC; cdr3_aa: CASITGLAGEQQFF
j_call: TRBJ1-1; d_call: NA; v_call: TRBV2; clone_size: NA; cdr3_nt: TGTGCCAGCAGTGAAGTAGTAGCCTGGTCCCAAACGGCTGAAGCTTTCTTT; cdr3_aa: CASSEVVAWSQTAEAFF
j_call: TRBJ1-1; d_call: NA; v_call: TRBV5-6; clone_size: NA; cdr3_nt: TGTGCCAGCAGCCGGTCGAACACTGAAGCTTTCTTT; cdr3_aa: CASSRSNTEAFF
j_call: TRBJ2-3; d_call: TRBD2; v_call: TRBV4-2; clone_size: few; cdr3_nt: TGTGCCAGCAGCCAAGGACTAGCGGGGGTGATCACAGATACGCAGTATTTT; cdr3_aa: CASSQGLAGVITDTQYF
j_call: TRBJ1-1; d_call: TRBD1; v_call: TRBV5-4; clone_size: NA; cdr3_nt: TGTGCCAGCAGCTTACAGGGGGCGCCTAACACTGAAGCTTTCTTT; cdr3_aa: CASSLQGAPNTEAFF
j_call: TRBJ2-1; d_call: TRBD2; v_call: TRBV5-1; clone_size: NA; cdr3_nt: TGCGCCAGCAGCCCACTAGCGGGAGAAAGAAATGAGCAGTTCTTC; cdr3_aa: CASSPLAGERNEQFF
j_call: TRBJ1-4; d_call: NA; v_call: TRBV19; clone_size: NA; cdr3_nt: TGTGCCAGTAGTATCGGCAGGGGTAATGAAAAACTGTTTTTT; cdr3_aa: CASSIGRGNEKLFF
j_call: TRBJ2-7; d_call: NA; v_call: TRBV11-2; clone_size: NA; cdr3_nt: TGTGCCAGCAGCTTAGAAAGGACTGTGGGGCAGTACTTC; cdr3_aa: CASSLERTVGQYF
j_call: TRBJ1-4; d_call: NA; v_call: TRBV6-5; clone_size: NA; cdr3_nt: TGTGCCAGCAGTTACGGGGGGACAACTAATGAAAAACTGTTTTTT; cdr3_aa: CASSYGGTTNEKLFF
j_call: TRBJ1-1; d_call: TRBD1; v_call: TRBV6-6; clone_size: NA; cdr3_nt: TGTGCCAGCAGGTCGCCACAGGGGTCGAACACTGAAGCTTTCTTT; cdr3_aa: CASRSPQGSNTEAFF